This is a list of T cell receptor beta chains from one sample in a study of vaccination effects on CD4 cells after COVID-19. For these TCRs, the target antigens are not known. The protocol was immunoSEQ multiplex PCR, while the TCRdb copy is restricted to in-frame clones and leaves out a portion. The table lists approximately 30,000 clones, approximately 60% of them singletons. This sample comprised CD4+ T cells from PBMCs cultured with SARS-CoV-2 spike peptides, obtained after COVID-19 vaccination. These receptor sequences come from a human donor who received a COVID-19 vaccine. CDR3s include the opening cysteine and the closing phenylalanine or tryptophan. The order of the fields is clone size, V gene, J gene, D gene, CDR3 DNA, CDR3 protein. A D gene is named only where the DNA matches it firmly. Clone size is stated in some rows and not others, as once, few, many or a class when expanded.

clone size: -
V gene: TRBV7-9
J gene: TRBJ1-1
D gene: -
CDR3 DNA: TGTGCCAGCTGGCAACTCACTGAAGCTTTCTTT
CDR3 protein: CASWQLTEAFF

clone size: -
V gene: TRBV6-5
J gene: TRBJ1-4
D gene: -
CDR3 DNA: TGTGCCAGCAGTTACAGTCTCGACCCGCCGAGGGAAAAACTGTTTTTT
CDR3 protein: CASSYSLDPPREKLFF

clone size: -
V gene: TRBV6-5
J gene: TRBJ1-2
D gene: -
CDR3 DNA: TGTGCCAGCGTAAGGGAGTCTAACTATGGCTACACCTTC
CDR3 protein: CASVRESNYGYTF

clone size: -
V gene: TRBV18
J gene: TRBJ1-5
D gene: -
CDR3 DNA: TGTGCCAGCTCACTTGGGCCCGAGCCCCAGCATTTT
CDR3 protein: CASSLGPEPQHF

clone size: once
V gene: TRBV6-5
J gene: TRBJ1-2
D gene: -
CDR3 DNA: TGTGCCAGCAGACGTACACTGACTGGCTATGGCTACACCTTC
CDR3 protein: CASRRTLTGYGYTF

clone size: few
V gene: TRBV7-8
J gene: TRBJ1-2
D gene: -
CDR3 DNA: TGTGCCAGCAGCTTAGACGTACAGTCCTACACCTTC
CDR3 protein: CASSLDVQSYTF

clone size: medium-sized
V gene: TRBV19
J gene: TRBJ1-3
D gene: -
CDR3 DNA: TGTGCCAGTGCGGCGGCCTCTGGAAACACCATATATTTT
CDR3 protein: CASAAASGNTIYF

clone size: -
V gene: TRBV18
J gene: TRBJ2-7
D gene: TRBD1
CDR3 DNA: TGTGCCAGCTCACCCAGGATGGTCTGGACAGGGGACGACGAGCAGTACTTC
CDR3 protein: CASSPRMVWTGDDEQYF

clone size: -
V gene: TRBV18
J gene: TRBJ2-1
D gene: -
CDR3 DNA: TGTGCCAGCTCCCGGGACTCGAGCTCCTACAATGAGCAGTTCTTC
CDR3 protein: CASSRDSSSYNEQFF

clone size: -
V gene: TRBV27
J gene: TRBJ2-2
D gene: TRBD2
CDR3 DNA: TGTGCCAGCAGTCGGGAGGGAGCCGGGGAGCTGTTTTTT
CDR3 protein: CASSREGAGELFF